This T cell receptor (beta chain) stems from a study of blood T cell repertoires in COVID-19. In germline, CDR1 is LGHNA, CDR2 YSLEER. V dropped 6 bases and J dropped 0 bases, with 16 bases sitting between them. The CDR3 loop spans 16 amino acids. Repertoires were generated with immunoSEQ multiplex PCR, while TCRdb's copy carries only in-frame clones and drops some. Seen here are tens of thousands of clones, about 83% observed once, and the top ten hold roughly 5.3%. The sample consisted of peripheral blood. This TCR came from a woman of 80 years or more with active or convalescent COVID-19. J is TRBJ2-3 and V is TRBV4-3, with D perhaps matching TRBD1 (5 bases). The DNA for the CDR3 is TGCGCCAGCAGTTCCCGCAGGGTGATTAGCACAGATACGCAGTATTTT. It is translated as CASSSRRVISTDTQYF.